This T cell receptor beta chain was documented in a study of T cell responses to AZD1222 COVID-19 vaccine (dated by TCRdb to the early 2020s). For context, the study as a whole: AZD1222 recipients given second doses at about 4 weeks or at about 12 weeks were pooled, since spike-specific TCR depth and breadth were not found to differ between the two schedules. Enrollment into the trials was organized by age into subgroups of 18-55, 56-69 and 70-plus years, and those subgroups contained about 160, 30 and 59 TCR-sequenced participants, respectively. A total of 240 or so trial participants underwent TCR sequencing, of whom roughly 210 had received two doses of AZD1222 and around 25 had received two doses of the MenACWY control vaccine. General study outcomes and caveats: Conclusions about previously exposed vaccinees were limited because only a handful of AZD1222 recipients were SARS-CoV-2 seropositive at baseline. Because no day 14 peak-response samples were available, repertoires were characterized only after the peak T cell response. A significant rise in spike-specific TCR breadth and depth was observed after two AZD1222 doses relative to day 0 and relative to MenACWY recipients. The whole spike protein was spanned by vaccine-associated CD4 TCRs, and dominant responses were seen in regions 160-218 and 743-854. The 56-69-year group was small, and its depth increase did not reach significance, likely because of low power. Most participants were white British and females outnumbered males, and the authors suggested that clonal diversity may have been underestimated. Nearly half of unique spike-specific TCRs reportedly recognized epitopes outside regions mutated in the B.1.351 and B.1.1.7 variants.

Comments on this clone: The clone's antigen remains unknown. No quality values exist for individual bases; no much larger clone is one base distant.

In the paper's terms, the time point label means: baseline before first vaccination. Vaccinee samples were obtained from the UK trials COV001 and COV002, which included a single-blind randomized controlled phase 2/3 trial of AZD1222 (ChAdOx1 nCoV-19) in healthy adults. Trial participant PBMC samples were collected at day 0 and day 28 after the second dose for TCRbeta chain sequencing. The CDR3 regions of human TCRbeta chains were subjected to immunosequencing. The study's processing was this. Repertoire TCRs were matched against a reference library of SARS-CoV-2-specific TCRs generated with the MIRA antigen-specificity platform. Breadth meant the fraction of unique TCRs that were SARS-CoV-2-associated, whereas depth meant the fraction of total T cells that were SARS-CoV-2-associated. Using the MIRA data, every spike-specific TCR was mapped to the spike region that the TCR reacted to and assigned to either a CD4 or a CD8 class. Log10-transformed breadth and depth values were compared by one-way ANOVA with Sidak's multiple comparisons tests. TCRdb holds this immuneACCESS table with in-frame rearrangements only. Some clones are missing; in checked studies, unresolved V genes explain under half, and the rest has no known cause. V and J calls and clone size come straight from that table; D and trimming were deduced from the DNA. The sample table holds more than 110,000 clones, of which 80% to 95% were seen once. The ten largest clonotypes hold under 4.5% of the sample.

The CDR3 spans 13 residues, from the cysteine through the phenylalanine. The CDR3 DNA has 39 bases and is translated from base 1. V is shortened by 4 bases, J by 7 bases, and the region joining them spans 14 bases. CDR1 and CDR2 are read off the germline V gene (reference sequence) as SGHAT and FQDESV. Sequenced here: peripheral blood, sampled on day 0 of AZD1222 vaccination. The chain was built from TRBV11-1 and TRBJ2-7, with the D call perhaps TRBD1 or TRBD2, as 5 bases match in each case. This receptor was taken from an adult in good health. Here the CDR3 is given as CASSSAVGGEQYF. In nucleotides, the sequence is TGTGCCAGCAGCTCCGCGGTTGGGGGAGAGCAGTACTTC. With all but the CDR3 taken from the reference TRBV11-1 and TRBJ2-7 genes, the full variable domain is: EAEVAQSPRYKITEKSQAVAFWCDPISGHATLYWYRQILGQGPELLVQFQDESVVDDSQLPKDRFSAERLKGVDSTLKIQPAELGDSAMYLCASSSAVGGEQYFGPGTRLTVT.